The 11 T cell receptor beta chains presented below share a single source sample, sequenced in a study of T-cell memory formation after mild COVID-19 (dated by TCRdb to about 2021). The library was built by means of 5' RACE. The sequencer listed for this sample is Illumina NovaSeq 6000. In TCRdb, the public reads were trimmed at Q25 with fastp and aligned with MiXCR, with productive beta chains retained. A single entry per CDR3 protein holds the most common genes and DNA from its merged rows. The sample table records approximately 290,000 distinct CDR3 sequences; roughly a fifth of these occur just once. The ten largest make up around 20% of the sample. The sequenced sample consisted of PBMCs or a T cell subset sorted from them (not recorded which). These receptors all stem from a young man who had mild COVID-19 (a few samples of this study predate the infection). The sample titles of this study are shuffled in the database, so cell type and time point are left out; the donor was told from shared clones.

This clonotype has just a few counts. The chain uses TRBV7-9 and TRBJ1-2; 8 nucleotides agree with TRBD1. Per germline, CDR1 SEHNR and CDR2 FQNEAQ (reference sequence). The length of the CDR3 is 16 residues. Unmatched junction bases numbered 16, after V lost 5 bases and J lost 8 bases. In DNA form, the CDR3 reads TGTGCCAGCAGCCCAGGGGGACAGGCGGCTAGTAGGGGCTACACCTTC. Protein product: CASSPGGQAASRGYTF.

V usage is TRBV5-4 and J usage is TRBJ1-2; TRBD1 might be the D (5 bases). CDR1 is SGHNT, CDR2 YYREEE, per germline (reference sequence). The CDR3 has 15 amino acids. Trimming shortened V by 2 bases and J by 2 bases, and 13 bases separated the two germline ends. The CDR3 coding sequence is TGTGCCAGCAGCTTCGGGGGAAGCGGGAACTATGGCTACACCTTC. It codes for CASSFGGSGNYGYTF.

The V gene is TRBV13, the J gene TRBJ2-7, with 10 bases identical to TRBD1. CDR1 PRHDT and CDR2 FYEKMQ come from the germline V gene (reference sequence). The V and J ends lost 5 bases and 5 bases, in that order; junction bases with no gene match: 12. This CDR3 contains 16 residues. CDR3 sequence reads: CASSQRDRGLTHEQYF. The CDR3, as DNA: TGTGCCAGCAGCCAAAGAGACAGGGGGCTAACCCACGAGCAGTACTTC.

This clonotype turned up a few times. The gene calls are TRBV3-1 and TRBJ2-3; D is uncertain. The V end was cut by 2 bases, the J end by 4 bases, with 7 bases between. The CDR3 is 13 residues long. CDR1 is LGHDT, CDR2 YNNKEL, per germline (reference sequence). The CDR3 reads CASSQPPPDTQYF. Here the CDR3 DNA reads TGTGCCAGCAGCCAACCGCCACCAGATACGCAGTATTTT.

This clonotype was recorded a few times. V and J are TRBV9 and TRBJ2-1; 13 bases fit TRBD2. The CDR3 loop spans 16 amino acids. Trimming cost V 3 bases and J 4 bases; bases outside gene matches: 4. Looked up from germline, CDR1 is SGDLS and CDR2 is YYNGEE. The CDR3 reads CASSAQLAGGYNEQFF. CDR3 sequence (DNA): TGTGCCAGCAGCGCCCAACTAGCGGGGGGGTACAATGAGCAGTTCTTC. Filled out from reference TRBV9 and TRBJ2-1, the complete variable domain reads DSGVTQTPKHLITATGQRVTLRCSPRSGDLSVYWYQQSLDQGLQFLIQYYNGEERAKGNILERFSAQQFPDLHSELNLSSLELGDSALYFCASSAQLAGGYNEQFFGPGTRLTVL.

This clonotype was observed a few times. The V gene is TRBV7-2, the J gene TRBJ2-3, with 12 bases that match TRBD2. V dropped 3 bases and J dropped 5; count of bases not matched to a gene: 6. There are 16 residues in the CDR3. Germline V gene data show CDR1 as SGHTA and CDR2 as FQGNSA. CDR3 sequence reads: CASSLALAGGIDTQYF. In DNA form, the CDR3 reads TGTGCCAGCAGCTTGGCTCTAGCGGGGGGGATAGATACGCAGTATTTT.

This clonotype occurred a few times. The chain recombines TRBV28 with TRBJ2-7, with D possibly called TRBD1 or TRBD2 (7 bases each). Germline V gives CDR1 MDHEN, CDR2 SYDVKM. The V end was cut by 8 bases, the J end by 3 bases, with 20 bases between. There are 15 residues in the CDR3. The CDR3 is CASAPGGADSYEQYV. The CDR3 coding sequence is TGTGCCAGCGCCCCAGGGGGGGCTGATAGCTACGAGCAGTACGTC.

The chain uses TRBV7-3 and TRBJ2-7; D uncertain. Trimming pared 0 bases from V and 3 bases from J, leaving 6 bases between. Germline V gene lookup returns CDR1 SGHTA and CDR2 FQGTGA. CDR3 size: 13 residues. The CDR3 region is CASSLTDGYEQYF. CDR3 DNA sequence: TGTGCCAGCAGCTTAACGGACGGCTACGAGCAGTACTTC.

This chain connects TRBV5-1 to TRBJ1-1; D is unclear. The germline V gene has CDR1 SGHRS and CDR2 YFSETQ. The V end was cut by 1 base, the J end by 0 bases, with 10 bases between. The CDR3 length is 15 residues. The CDR3 sequence is CASSLLGGLNTEAFF. The CDR3 coding sequence is TGCGCCAGCAGCTTGTTGGGCGGGCTGAACACTGAAGCTTTCTTT.

The chain uses TRBV6-2 or TRBV6-3 and TRBJ2-7; 8 nucleotides match TRBD1. The CDR3 contains 18 residues. The V gene's germline CDR1 is MNHEY and CDR2 SVGEGT. The V gene end was trimmed by 2 bases and the J gene end by 4 bases; junction bases not matched to a gene: 16. DNA of the CDR3: TGTGCCAGCAGTTACCCGTTGGCCGGACAGGGTTTTCGGTACGAGCAGTACTTC. Amino acid sequence: CASSYPLAGQGFRYEQYF.

This clonotype has only a few counts. The chain carries TRBV6-5 and TRBJ2-7; D might be TRBD1 (6 bases). The CDR3 sequence is 14 residues long. Germline CDR1 reads MNHEY; CDR2 reads SVGAGI. The V gene lost 6 bases and the J gene lost 2 bases, with 14 bases spanning the gap. The chain's CDR3 is CASRTRGQTYEQYF. CDR3 DNA sequence: TGTGCCAGCAGGACCAGGGGCCAGACCTACGAGCAGTACTTC.